This T cell receptor (beta chain) came from a study of cytomegalovirus exposure and HLA in healthy donors. Study-level points and caveats: CMV antigen specificity of a few CMV-associated chains was confirmed in vitro. The authors later linked a missense DCLRE1C variant to TCR beta V- and J-gene trimming. Across HLA loci, a later analysis found differing TCR association rates, with DRB1 most and HLA-C fewest.

About this clone: Antigen: not known.

The CDR3 extends over 13 amino acids. The V end was cut by 5 bases, the J end by 7 bases, with 11 bases between. Germline loops: CDR1 SGHAT, CDR2 FQNNGV. Both 60 Vbeta primers and 13 Jbeta primers went into the PCR. Sequencing was performed with immunoSEQ multiplex PCR; in TCRdb, only in-frame clones are kept and a portion is missing. This table has approximately 100,000 clones, around 76% appearing once. The sequence was collected from a woman younger than 35 in good health and CMV-seropositive. The genes are TRBV11-2 and TRBJ1-4; D is unresolved. Sample: PBMCs. The CDR3, as DNA: TGTGCCAGCAGCGTGCATATCGGTGAAAAACTGTTTTTT. Protein sequence: CASSVHIGEKLFF.